These 14 T cell receptor beta chains share one sample of origin, sequenced in a study of T cells in localized non-small cell lung cancer. Clones were sequenced by immunoSEQ multiplex PCR, and TCRdb holds only the in-frame ones, with some missing. The repertoire holds 25,000 or so clones, about 91% seen once, with approximately 6.8% in the top ten. Source: peripheral blood, taken before any cancer treatment. These receptors were obtained from a male donor at least 60 years old with stage I lung adenocarcinoma.

The chain links TRBV6-1 to TRBJ2-7, with 9 bases aligning to TRBD1. CDR3 length: 17 amino acids. Per germline, CDR1 MNHNS and CDR2 SASEGT. Losses at the gene ends were 4 bases for V and 2 bases for J; bases not matched to a gene: 12. CDR3 protein: CASSVLQGASSPYEQYF. CDR3 DNA sequence: TGTGCCAGCAGTGTCCTACAGGGGGCGAGTTCGCCCTACGAGCAGTACTTC.

The V and J genes are TRBV18 and TRBJ2-3; TRBD1 matches 7 bases. The CDR3 totals 15 residues. V trimming: 4 bases; J trimming: 6 bases; junction bases outside the gene matches: 10. CDR1 and CDR2 (germline): KGHSH, LQKENI. The CDR3 loop is CASSRATGKADTQYF. The CDR3 coding sequence is TGTGCCAGCTCACGCGCGACAGGGAAAGCGGATACGCAGTATTTT. The full variable domain, its missing parts supplied by reference TRBV18 and TRBJ2-3, is NAGVMQNPRHLVRRRGQEARLRCSPMKGHSHVYWYRQLPEEGLKFMVYLQKENIIDESGMPKERFSAEFPKEGPSILRIQQVVRGDSAAYFCASSRATGKADTQYFGPGTRLTVL.

V and J are TRBV5-1 and TRBJ1-2; maybe TRBD1 (5 bases). Germline CDR1 reads SGHRS; CDR2 reads YFSETQ. Trimming took 3 bases from V and 5 from J, leaving 17 bases between them. The CDR3 is 15 residues long. The CDR3 DNA sequence: TGCGCCAGCAGCTCTCCCGGGGCGGCACCTTATGGCTACACCTTC. It codes for CASSSPGAAPYGYTF.

This sequence joins TRBV14 and TRBJ1-6, with 7 bases aligning to TRBD1. V lost 0 bases to trimming and J lost 5 bases; unmatched junction nucleotides: 10. This CDR3 has 18 amino acids. Per germline, CDR1 SGHDN and CDR2 FVKESK. DNA of the CDR3: TGTGCCAGCAGCCAAGAGTTCTTCCGAGGGGGCCATAATTCACCCCTCCACTTT. Translating gives CASSQEFFRGGHNSPLHF. Using reference TRBV14 and TRBJ1-6 for the parts outside the CDR3, the full variable domain is EAGVTQFPSHSVIEKGQTVTLRCDPISGHDNLYWYRRVMGKEIKFLLHFVKESKQDESGMPNNRFLAERTGGTYSTLKVQPAELEDSGVYFCASSQEFFRGGHNSPLHFGNGTRLTVT.

J is TRBJ2-1 and V is TRBV5-6; D might be TRBD2 (7 bases). Trimming left V 3 bases short and J 5 bases short, with 18 bases between. The CDR3 extends over 16 amino acids. The germline V gene encodes CDR1 SGHDT and CDR2 YYEEEE. The CDR3, as DNA: TGTGCCAGCAGCTCTCTCGGCGGGGGCCCTGACAATGAGCAGTTCTTC. Amino acid sequence: CASSSLGGGPDNEQFF.

The rearrangement joins TRBV27 to TRBJ1-1; D ambiguous. Trimming pared 4 bases from V and 4 bases from J, leaving 13 bases between. CDR3 length equals 14 residues. The germline gives CDR1 MNHEY, CDR2 SMNVEV (reference sequence). In nucleotides, the CDR3 is TGTGCCAGCAGTTCCCCCGGCGTGAGCACTGAAGCTTTCTTT. It yields the protein CASSSPGVSTEAFF.

The J gene is TRBJ1-3, the V gene TRBV30, with D tentatively TRBD1 (5 bases). The germline V gene has CDR1 GTSNPN and CDR2 SVGIG (reference sequence). The CDR3 has 13 residues. V was pared by 0 bases and J by 8 bases, with 11 bases between. DNA for the CDR3: TGTGCCTGGAGTGTTGGGGGGGGACACACCATATATTTT. Translated: CAWSVGGGHTIYF.

V gene TRBV7-9 combines with J gene TRBJ1-2, with D possibly TRBD1 on 6 matching bases. Trimming stripped 2 bases from V and 7 bases from J, with 14 bases between. CDR1 and CDR2 from the germline V gene are SEHNR and FQNEAQ (reference sequence). The CDR3 has 14 residues. CDR3 sequence reads: CASSLRGGAGGYTF. In DNA, the CDR3 is TGTGCCAGCAGCTTAAGGGGGGGCGCAGGTGGCTACACCTTC.

The chain has TRBV11-3 and TRBJ1-1, with D unclear. The length of the CDR3 is 13 residues. The V gene's germline CDR1 is SGHNT and CDR2 YENEEA. The V end lost 5 bases, the J end lost 4 bases, and 11 bases lay between the germline ends. In DNA, the CDR3 is TGTGCCAGCAGCGAGACGGGGTCCACTGAAGCTTTCTTT. It codes for CASSETGSTEAFF.

The V gene is TRBV10-3, the J gene TRBJ1-4; D is unresolved. V dropped 11 bases and J dropped 7 bases, with 11 bases sitting between them. The CDR3 consists of 11 residues. Germline V gives CDR1 ENHRY, CDR2 SYGVKD. The CDR3 spells CAVRTGEKLFF. The CDR3 region has the DNA TGTGCCGTGCGGACGGGTGAAAAACTGTTTTTT.

The chain has TRBV7-2 and TRBJ1-5; no definite D call. Looked up from germline, CDR1 is SGHTA and CDR2 is FQGNSA. Trimming removed 0 bases at V and 4 bases at J, with 10 bases between. There are 15 residues in the CDR3. CDR3 residues: CASSLAPGVNQPQHF. For the CDR3, the DNA is TGTGCCAGCAGCTTAGCCCCCGGGGTTAATCAGCCCCAGCATTTT.

The table lists this clone with a count of one. The CDR3 coding sequence is TGTGCCAGCAGCTTAGTTCCCTCACAACTTGAAGCTTTCTTT. It yields the protein CASSLVPSQLEAFF. The gene calls are TRBV7-8 and TRBJ1-1; no firm D call. The CDR3 consists of 14 residues. The germline V gene encodes CDR1 SGHVS and CDR2 FQNEAQ. Deletions cut 1 base from V and 7 bases from J, with 13 bases between.

The V call is TRBV5-1, the J call TRBJ2-7, with 9 nucleotides matching TRBD2. This CDR3 is 16 amino acids long. CDR1 is SGHRS and CDR2 is YFSETQ in the germline V gene. After removal of 0 bases from V and 6 bases from J, the junction contained 10 bases not matched to a gene. The CDR3: CASSLEAGGGAREQYF. CDR3 coding DNA: TGCGCCAGCAGCTTGGAGGCGGGAGGGGGGGCCCGCGAGCAGTACTTC.

The rearrangement links TRBV5-1 to TRBJ2-5; D remains unclear. Germline assignment: CDR1 SGHRS and CDR2 YFSETQ. V was pared by 1 base and J by 5 bases, with 12 bases between. This CDR3 region has 14 residues. CDR3 coding DNA: TGCGCCAGCAGCTTGACAGACCCTGGGGAGACCCAGTACTTC. Translation gives CASSLTDPGETQYF.